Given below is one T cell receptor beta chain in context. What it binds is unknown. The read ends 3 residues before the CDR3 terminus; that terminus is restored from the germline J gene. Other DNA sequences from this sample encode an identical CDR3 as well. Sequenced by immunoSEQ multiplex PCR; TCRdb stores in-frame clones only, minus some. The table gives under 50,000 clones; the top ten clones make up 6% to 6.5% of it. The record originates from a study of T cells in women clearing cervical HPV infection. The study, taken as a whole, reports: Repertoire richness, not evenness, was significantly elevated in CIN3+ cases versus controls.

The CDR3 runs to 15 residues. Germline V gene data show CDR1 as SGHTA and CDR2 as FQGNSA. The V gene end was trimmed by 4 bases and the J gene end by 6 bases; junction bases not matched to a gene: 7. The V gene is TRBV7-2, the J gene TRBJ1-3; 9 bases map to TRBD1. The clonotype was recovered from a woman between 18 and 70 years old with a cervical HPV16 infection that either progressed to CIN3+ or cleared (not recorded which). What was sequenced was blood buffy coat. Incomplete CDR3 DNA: TGTGCCAGCAGCTCCCGGGACAGGGCCCTAAACACC. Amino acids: CASSSRDRALNT. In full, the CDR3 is CASSSRDRALNTIYF.